This TCR beta chain stems from a study of OX40 agonist ivuxolimab in advanced cancers. About the full investigation: Ivuxolimab, which targeted the costimulatory receptor OX40 (CD134), was an agonistic, fully human IgG2 monoclonal antibody. Intravenous ivuxolimab was administered to patients every 2 weeks at six dose levels: 0.01, 0.1, 0.3, 1.5, 3 and 10 mg/kg. Among the roughly 52 dose-escalation patients, approximately 20 had hepatocellular carcinoma, approximately 15 melanoma, 9 renal cell carcinoma and 9 head and neck cancer. The dose-escalation cohort was around 83% male with a mean age of approximately 59 years, ranging from roughly 20 to 80. Prior anti-PD-1, anti-PD-L1 or anti-CTLA-4 therapy was permitted, and checkpoint inhibitors had been received by around 40% of dose-escalation patients. Partial responses were achieved by three dose-escalation patients, of whom one had hepatocellular carcinoma and two had cutaneous melanoma. Peripheral TCRbeta sequencing aimed to test whether ivuxolimab altered TCR sequence diversity and caused clonal T-cell expansion. The paper covers the monotherapy dose-escalation part of the phase I ivuxolimab trial, which included N ≈ 54 patients.

About this clone itself: Its recognized antigen is unknown. The input lacks base qualities; no much larger clone sits a single base away.

General conclusions and limits of the study: Low levels of normalized T-cell clonal expansion were also seen in some patients who did not respond. Clonal expansion of both CD4+ and CD8+ blood T cells was observed from baseline to week 6 at doses 0.1 to 3.0 mg/kg. In the 0.1-3.0 mg/kg groups, partial responders had among the lowest normalized peripheral clonal expansion, particularly in CD8+ T cells. After ivuxolimab, CD8+ T cells had more expanded clones than CD4+ T cells on average. The antigen specificity of the clonally expanded peripheral T cells was not determined.

The CDR3 starts with the cysteine, ends with the phenylalanine, and has 12 residues. Of the read, only the CDR3 DNA is kept; its 36 bases are in frame from base 1. Trimming costs V 5 bases and J 3 bases, and their ends lie 4 bases apart. CDR1 and CDR2 (MNHNY, SVGAGI) derive from the germline V gene (reference sequence). Patients with a history of autoimmune disease or receiving systemic immunosuppression were excluded from the trial. In every dose cohort, peripheral blood was drawn for TCR sequencing at baseline, cycle 4 day 1, and cycle 7 day 1. Samples came from an open-label, multicenter, first-in-human phase I dose-escalation trial of ivuxolimab. Adults with locally advanced or metastatic melanoma, renal cell, hepatocellular, or head and neck squamous cell carcinoma were enrolled in the trial. Before TCR sequencing, CD4+ and CD8+ T cells were separately sorted from peripheral blood. For sequencing of the TCRbeta CDR3 region, genomic DNA was extracted from the sorted cells. The immunoSEQ Assay was used to sequence the TCRbeta CDR3 regions. TCRdb re-hosts the immuneACCESS table, in-frame sequences only. Its copies lack some clones; in the studies checked, an unresolved V gene accounts for under half of them, and the cause for the rest is not known. The sample yields 15,000 to 20,000 clones; 65% to 80% were counted once. About a quarter of the sample rests with the top ten.

This sequence was found in an adult with an advanced solid tumor such as melanoma, head and neck, liver or kidney cancer. This sequence uses TRBV6-6 and TRBJ2-2; the D gene is not confidently resolved. The source was CD4+ or CD8+ T cells sorted from blood, collected in a trial of the OX40 agonist ivuxolimab. The sequence in DNA is TGTGCCAGCAGTCCGTACACCGGGGAGCTGTTTTTT. It encodes CASSPYTGELFF.